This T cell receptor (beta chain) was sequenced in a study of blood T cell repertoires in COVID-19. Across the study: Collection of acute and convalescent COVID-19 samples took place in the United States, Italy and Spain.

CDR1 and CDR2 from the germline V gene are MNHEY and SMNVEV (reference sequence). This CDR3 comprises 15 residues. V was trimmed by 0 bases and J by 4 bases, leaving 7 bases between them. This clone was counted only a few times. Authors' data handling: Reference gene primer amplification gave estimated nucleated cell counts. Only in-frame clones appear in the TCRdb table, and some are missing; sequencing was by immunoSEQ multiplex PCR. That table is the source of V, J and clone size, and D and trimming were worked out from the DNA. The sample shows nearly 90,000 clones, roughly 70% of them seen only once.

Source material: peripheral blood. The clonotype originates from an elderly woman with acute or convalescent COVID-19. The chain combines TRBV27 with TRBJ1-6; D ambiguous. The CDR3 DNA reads TGTGCCAGCAGTTTATCGCCCAGTTATAATTCACCCCTCCACTTT. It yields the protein CASSLSPSYNSPLHF.